These 4 T cell receptor beta chains were sequenced from one sample in a study of T cells in Graves' hyperthyroidism and ophthalmopathy. Using RNA transcripts as the source, TCR beta CDR3 regions were amplified. The study used the HTBI primer set for a first-round RT-PCR of the TCR CDR3. Via MiXCR, TCRdb re-called the multiplex PCR reads, giving one row per CDR3 protein. The sample contains fewer than 110,000 distinct CDR3 sequences, over 45% of which appear only once. Sequencing used blood. The receptors were gathered from a man between 40 and 49 years old with Graves' hyperthyroidism.

Note on this clonotype: The conserved closing phenylalanine or tryptophan is absent in this CDR3, likely reflecting a read error. CDR3 residues: CASTRRGWAEAFS. CDR3 sequence (DNA): TGTGCCAGCACCCGGAGAGGGTGGGCTGAAGCTTTCTCT. The chain carries TRBV7-2 and TRBJ1-1; D not certain. The CDR3 runs to 13 residues. The V end lost 7 bases, the J end lost 6 bases, and 15 bases lay between the germline ends. The germline V gene encodes CDR1 SGHTA and CDR2 FQGNSA.

At least ten counts were recorded for this clonotype. The chain joins TRBV10-2 to TRBJ2-3; D unclear. V lost 4 bases to trimming and J lost 0 bases, with 2 bases between them. This CDR3 is 12 amino acids long. The germline gives CDR1 WSHSY, CDR2 SAAADI. The DNA for the CDR3 is TGCGCCAGCAGTGCTAGCACAGATACGCAGTATTTT. Protein: CASSASTDTQYF.

This chain connects TRBV5-1 to TRBJ2-6; no clear D gene. V was clipped by 4 bases and J by 0 bases, with 11 bases between them. The germline V gene has CDR1 SGHRS and CDR2 YFSETQ. This CDR3 has 16 amino acids. Here the CDR3 reads CASSKDGSSGANVLTF. CDR3 sequence (DNA): TGCGCCAGCAGCAAGGACGGCAGCTCTGGGGCCAACGTCCTGACTTTC.

This chain uses TRBV10-3 with TRBJ1-5; TRBD1 is a possible D gene (5 bases). Germline V gene data show CDR1 as ENHRY and CDR2 as SYGVKD. The ends were cut back, 8 bases at V and 2 bases at J, with 13 bases in the middle. The CDR3 is 14 residues long. CDR3 residues: CAIDKAGGNQPQHF. The CDR3 nucleotides are TGTGCCATCGACAAAGCGGGGGGCAATCAGCCCCAGCATTTT.